This T cell receptor (beta chain) was obtained from a study of neurological immune-mediated disorders. The CDR3 covers 13 residues. Per the germline V gene, CDR1 is SNHLY and CDR2 is FYNNEI. J was trimmed by 2 bases and V by 7 bases; bases with no gene match: 5. Documented time point: longitudinal time-point 3. TCRdb re-called the 5' RACE reads with MiXCR, one entry per CDR3 protein. The sample contains about 53,000 distinct CDR3 sequences, about 8% of which appear only once. This chain links TRBV2 with TRBJ2-7; the match to TRBD1 covers 7 bases. The clonotype originates from a woman in her 40s in good health. Material: PBMCs. In nucleotides, the CDR3 is TGTGCCAGCAACGGGGACAGCCCCTACGAGCAGTACTTC. This translates into CASNGDSPYEQYF. Full variable domain (outside the CDR3, taken from reference TRBV2 and TRBJ2-7): EPEVTQTPSHQVTQMGQEVILRCVPISNHLYFYWYRQILGQKVEFLVSFYNNEISEKSEIFDDQFSVERPDGSNFTLKIRSTKLEDSAMYFCASNGDSPYEQYFGPGTRLTVT.